The table lists the clone carrying this T cell receptor (beta chain) with a few counts. What it recognizes is unknown. Unique molecular identifiers had been added to the TCR beta cDNA libraries. TCRdb analysed the PCR reads with MiXCR anew, one entry per CDR3 protein. The table lists over 700,000 distinct CDR3 sequences, 25% to 30% of them singletons. This sample was included in a study of post-analysis software for immune sequencing data. Whole-study results and caveats: Elevated frequency relative to controls characterized four or five TRBV segments in patients, TRBV5-6, TRBV5-1 and TRBV20-1 among them. Multiple sclerosis was associated with a significant reduction in normalized Chao1 diversity relative to controls.

This CDR3 is 16 amino acids long. Germline values: CDR1 SGHVS, CDR2 FQNEAQ. Trimming cost V 1 base and J 2 bases; bases outside gene matches: 7. The V call is TRBV7-8, the J call TRBJ2-7; 8 nucleotides match TRBD2. The sample comprised blood. The TCR comes from a girl aged 5 to 17 with multiple sclerosis. In DNA, the CDR3 is TGTGCCAGCAGCTTAGGACTAGCGTCGGCCCCCTACGAGCAGTACTTC. Translation: CASSLGLASAPYEQYF.